This passage covers 29 T cell receptor beta chains from one sample sequenced in a study of T cell responses to AZD1222 COVID-19 vaccine. Measured with immunoSEQ multiplex PCR; TCRdb has only the in-frame clones, and not every one. The table records some 14,000 clones, more than 80% of them present only once. Here the sequenced sample was peripheral blood, taken 28 days after the second AZD1222 dose. Source of these receptors: an adult who received the AZD1222 COVID-19 vaccine.

The chain recombines TRBV27 with TRBJ1-2, with TRBD1 as a possible D gene (6 bases). Germline loops: CDR1 MNHEY, CDR2 SMNVEV (reference sequence). The CDR3 has 15 residues. V shed 5 bases and J shed 7 bases, with 20 bases lying between them. The CDR3 DNA is TGTGCCAGCAGTCCCCTCGGGGGGGCCGGGGCTGGCTACACCTTC. Protein sequence: CASSPLGGAGAGYTF.

The chain joins TRBV19 to TRBJ1-3, with D possibly TRBD1 on 6 matching bases. Trimming left V 4 bases short and J 0 bases short, with 10 bases between. Germline V gene sequence: CDR1 LNHDA, CDR2 SQIVND (reference sequence). CDR3 length: 15 residues. The CDR3 nucleotides read TGTGCCAGTAGTAGGGGGGCCTTCTCTGGAAACACCATATATTTT. It codes for CASSRGAFSGNTIYF.

This clone occurred a few times. The rearrangement joins TRBV3-1 (or the pseudogene TRBV3-2) to TRBJ1-2, with D tentatively TRBD1 (6 bases). The CDR3 length is 16 residues. In germline, CDR1 is LGHDT, CDR2 YNNKEL (reference sequence). With 3 bases removed from V and 2 bases from J, the gap between germline ends came to 16 bases. The CDR3: CASSQSNRGANYGYTF. In DNA, the CDR3 is TGTGCCAGCAGCCAGTCAAATAGGGGGGCAAACTATGGCTACACCTTC.

The chain recombines TRBV10-1 with TRBJ2-2; no firm D call. Trimming shortened V by 6 bases and J by 2 bases, and 10 bases separated the two germline ends. The length of the CDR3 is 14 residues. CDR1 is WNHNN and CDR2 is SYGVQD in the germline V gene (reference sequence). CDR3: CASREQSNTGELFF. In DNA form, the CDR3 reads TGCGCCAGCAGAGAACAGAGCAACACCGGGGAGCTGTTTTTT.

The rearrangement links TRBV9 to TRBJ2-7; weak D call: TRBD1 (6 bases). Germline V CDR1 and CDR2: SGDLS, YYNGEE. This CDR3 is 15 amino acids long. V lost 3 bases and J 2 bases, leaving 15 bases between the germline ends. The CDR3 loop is CASSETGTPTYEQYF. The CDR3 region has the DNA TGTGCCAGCAGCGAAACCGGGACACCTACCTACGAGCAGTACTTC.

The chain uses TRBV5-5 and TRBJ1-6; 7 bases are shared with TRBD1. Germline V gene sequence: CDR1 SGHKS, CDR2 YYEKEE (reference sequence). V lost 4 bases, J lost 10 bases, and 8 bases stayed unmatched. The CDR3 has 14 residues. The CDR3 sequence is CASSIQGSSSPLHF. In DNA, the CDR3 is TGTGCCAGCAGCATACAGGGGAGCAGCTCACCCCTCCACTTT.

The chain has TRBV9 and TRBJ2-3; D uncertain. Trimming shortened V by 0 bases and J by 1 base, and 9 bases separated the two germline ends. CDR1 and CDR2 (germline): SGDLS, YYNGEE. The CDR3 length is 15 residues. CDR3 in amino acids: CASSVGFHRTDTQYF. The CDR3 region has the DNA TGTGCCAGCAGCGTAGGGTTTCATCGCACAGATACGCAGTATTTT. The full variable domain, its missing parts supplied by reference TRBV9 and TRBJ2-3, is DSGVTQTPKHLITATGQRVTLRCSPRSGDLSVYWYQQSLDQGLQFLIQYYNGEERAKGNILERFSAQQFPDLHSELNLSSLELGDSALYFCASSVGFHRTDTQYFGPGTRLTVL.

This sequence joins TRBV6-5 and TRBJ1-1, with D possibly TRBD1 on 5 matching bases. The CDR3 covers 14 residues. CDR1 is MNHEY, CDR2 SVGAGI, per germline. The V and J ends lost 2 bases and 5 bases respectively, with 12 bases between them. The CDR3 is CASSYRGEGTEAFF. The CDR3 DNA sequence: TGTGCCAGCAGTTACCGCGGAGAGGGGACTGAAGCTTTCTTT.

J is TRBJ2-3 and V is TRBV5-4; possibly TRBD1 for D (7 bases). The CDR3 consists of 17 residues. Trimming cost V 0 bases and J 2 bases, with 16 bases left between them. Germline CDR1 is SGHNT and CDR2 is YYREEE (reference sequence). The CDR3 DNA is TGTGCCAGCAGCTTGGGGGGGGCAGGACAGGTCACAGATACGCAGTATTTT. It yields the protein CASSLGGAGQVTDTQYF.

V is TRBV5-1 and J is TRBJ2-6; D may be TRBD1 (5 bases). The CDR3 runs 15 residues. V dropped 0 bases and J dropped 2 bases, with 6 bases sitting between them. The germline V gene has CDR1 SGHRS and CDR2 YFSETQ. The CDR3 region is CASSLEGAGANVLTF. Here the CDR3 DNA reads TGCGCCAGCAGCTTGGAAGGGGCTGGGGCCAACGTCCTGACTTTC.

The chain carries TRBV4-1 and TRBJ1-1, with 9 nucleotides matching TRBD1. From germline, CDR1 is MGHRA and CDR2 YSYEKL. CDR3 length: 13 amino acids. CDR3 nucleotide sequence: TGCGCTCAGAAAGGGACAGGGTTAACTGAAGCTTTCTTT. Translated, it gives CAQKGTGLTEAFF.

CDR3 nucleotide sequence: TGTGCCAGCAGTGATTTCTCGACAGGGGGCTATGGCTACACCTTC. This sequence encodes CASSDFSTGGYGYTF. The V and J genes are TRBV6-1 and TRBJ1-2; TRBD1 matches at 9 bases. Germline V CDR1 and CDR2: MNHNS, SASEGT. The V and J ends lost 3 bases and 4 bases, in that order; junction bases with no gene match: 6. This CDR3 is built from 15 residues.

The chain carries TRBV15 and TRBJ2-3, with D uncertain. Germline V gene lookup returns CDR1 LNHNV and CDR2 YYDKDF (reference sequence). Trimming stripped 0 bases from V and 6 bases from J, with 10 bases between. CDR3 size: 14 residues. The CDR3, as DNA: TGTGCCACCAGCAGAGATATCGTAGCTGATACGCAGTATTTT. As protein: CATSRDIVADTQYF.

In its sample, this clone ranks as medium-sized. This chain links TRBV18 with TRBJ2-1; unclear D gene. Trimming removed 3 bases from V and 6 bases from J, with 9 bases in between. The CDR3 totals 13 residues. Germline V gene data show CDR1 as KGHSH and CDR2 as LQKENI. CDR3 loop: CASSPPQSNEQFF. The CDR3, as DNA: TGTGCCAGCTCACCGCCCCAATCCAATGAGCAGTTCTTC.

The rearrangement uses TRBV5-6 and TRBJ2-1; D is possibly TRBD1 (5 bases). Trimming left V 3 bases short and J 4 bases short, with 20 bases between. Germline V lookup: CDR1 SGHDT, CDR2 YYEEEE. This CDR3 is 17 amino acids long. CDR3 nucleotide sequence: TGTGCCAGCAGCTGGTGGGGTGGGGCAGCTTATTACAATGAGCAGTTCTTC. Translation gives CASSWWGGAAYYNEQFF.

As DNA, the CDR3 is TGCGCCAGCAGCCAAGATAGGACAGGGTATAGCAATCAGCCCCAGCATTTT. Its translation is CASSQDRTGYSNQPQHF. The rearrangement links TRBV4-1 to TRBJ1-5; 8 bases line up with TRBD1. The germline CDR1 and CDR2 sequences are MGHRA and YSYEKL. V lost 0 bases to trimming and J lost 0 bases; unmatched junction nucleotides: 4. The CDR3 contains 17 residues.

This chain connects TRBV7-6 to TRBJ2-5; possibly TRBD1 for D (5 bases). V dropped 0 bases and J dropped 7 bases, with 15 bases sitting between them. Germline V CDR1 and CDR2: SGHVS, FNYEAQ. The CDR3 is made up of 15 amino acids. The CDR3 nucleotides read TGTGCCAGCAGCTTAGCGCGAACAGGTGTGGGGACCCAGTACTTC. This sequence encodes CASSLARTGVGTQYF.

This clone was seen just once. The V call is TRBV29-1, the J call TRBJ1-5, with 8 bases fitting TRBD1. The CDR3 length is 13 residues. The V segment lost 5 bases and the J segment 1 base; nucleotides outside the gene matches: 1. Germline V CDR1 and CDR2: SQVTM, ANQGSEA. The CDR3 nucleotides are TGCAGCGTTCGGACAGGGAGCAATCAGCCCCAGCATTTT. This codes for CSVRTGSNQPQHF. The full variable domain, completed using reference TRBV29-1 and TRBJ1-5, is SAVISQKPSRDICQRGTSLTIQCQVDSQVTMMFWYRQQPGQSLTLIATANQGSEATYESGFVIDKFPISRPNLTFSTLTVSNMSPEDSSIYLCSVRTGSNQPQHFGDGTRLSIL.

This sequence joins TRBV9 and TRBJ2-7; TRBD1 matches at 7 bases. CDR3 length equals 16 residues. From germline, CDR1 is SGDLS and CDR2 YYNGEE. J was trimmed by 2 bases and V by 0 bases; bases with no gene match: 8. The CDR3 reads CASSVGASRGTYEQYF. In DNA, the CDR3 is TGTGCCAGCAGCGTAGGGGCCAGCAGGGGGACCTACGAGCAGTACTTC.

The CDR3 spells CASSWGRNQPQHF. In DNA, the CDR3 is TGTGCCAGCAGCTGGGGCCGGAATCAGCCCCAGCATTTT. The J gene is TRBJ1-5, the V gene TRBV11-2; a weak D match, TRBD1 (5 bases). The length of the CDR3 is 13 residues. V gave up 4 bases and J gave up 4 bases, with 8 bases separating them. Germline-derived CDR1 and CDR2 are SGHAT and FQNNGV.

V and J are TRBV30 and TRBJ2-7; D possibly corresponds to TRBD1 (6 bases). The CDR3 contains 12 residues. V was trimmed by 4 bases and J by 3 bases, leaving 10 bases between them. Germline V gene lookup returns CDR1 GTSNPN and CDR2 SVGIG (reference sequence). DNA of the CDR3: TGTGCCTGGAACAGGGTATTCTACGAGCAGTACTTC. This codes for CAWNRVFYEQYF.

This clone was recorded a few times. The chain uses TRBV3-1 (or the pseudogene TRBV3-2) and TRBJ2-7; 10 bases align to TRBD1. V shed 5 bases, J shed 3 bases, and the junction held 10 bases outside the gene matches. Germline V gives CDR1 LGHDT, CDR2 YNNKEL (reference sequence). The CDR3 runs 16 residues. The CDR3 coding sequence is TGTGCCAGCAGCAACCGACAGGGGGCCAATCGCTACGAGCAGTACTTC. This gives the protein CASSNRQGANRYEQYF.

The chain carries TRBV29-1 and TRBJ1-5, with a possible D match to TRBD1 (6 bases). V lost 5 bases and J lost 3, with 11 bases in between. This CDR3 is 13 amino acids long. From germline, CDR1 is SQVTM and CDR2 ANQGSEA. The DNA for the CDR3 is TGCAGCGTTCGGGACAACTACAATCAGCCCCAGCATTTT. Protein: CSVRDNYNQPQHF.

This chain connects TRBV7-3 to TRBJ1-2; D gene uncertain. This CDR3 contains 12 residues. Germline values: CDR1 SGHTA, CDR2 FQGTGA. V was shortened by 8 bases and J by 5 bases, with 12 bases between the two germline ends. The CDR3: CASSDLGYGYTF. CDR3 in DNA: TGTGCCAGCTCTGACCTTGGTTATGGCTACACCTTC.

V and J are TRBV7-9 and TRBJ1-1; no reliable D call. The CDR3 contains 13 residues. V was pared by 3 bases and J by 1 base, with 6 bases between. Germline V gene lookup returns CDR1 SEHNR and CDR2 FQNEAQ (reference sequence). CDR3 sequence (DNA): TGTGCCAGCAGCTTCTCACAGAACACTGAAGCTTTCTTT. Amino acid sequence: CASSFSQNTEAFF.

This clone occurred a few times. The chain is built from TRBV2 and TRBJ1-5; 10 nucleotides match TRBD1. The length of the CDR3 is 15 residues. V shed 4 bases and J 6 bases; nucleotides not matched to a gene: 6. Looked up from germline, CDR1 is SNHLY and CDR2 is FYNNEI. The CDR3 DNA sequence: TGTGCCAGCAGTGGAGACTGGACAGGGGGTCAGCCCCAGCATTTT. Residues: CASSGDWTGGQPQHF.

This clone was seen once. This chain joins TRBV5-3 and TRBJ2-4; 7 bases match TRBD1. TRBV5-3 is reported as an ORF; its role is uncertain. This CDR3 has 17 residues. J gave up 0 bases and V 4 bases, and 10 bases lay outside the gene matches. The CDR3 region is CARSPGQNLIAKNIQYF. The CDR3 DNA sequence: TGTGCCAGAAGCCCGGGACAGAACTTGATAGCCAAAAACATTCAGTACTTC.

The J gene is TRBJ2-1, the V gene TRBV9; D gene uncertain. The length of the CDR3 is 15 residues. CDR1 and CDR2 from the germline V gene are SGDLS and YYNGEE. The ends were cut back, 0 bases at V and 0 bases at J, with 7 bases in the middle. CDR3 loop: CASSVAESSYNEQFF. In nucleotides, the CDR3 is TGTGCCAGCAGCGTAGCGGAGAGCTCCTACAATGAGCAGTTCTTC.

V and J are TRBV6-5 and TRBJ1-2; 7 bases are a match to TRBD1. The CDR3 runs 14 residues. Germline CDR1 reads MNHEY; CDR2 reads SVGAGI. V lost 5 bases, J lost 2 bases, and 5 bases stayed unmatched. This CDR3 is CASSRDRLNYGYTF. CDR3 sequence (DNA): TGTGCCAGCAGTAGGGACAGACTAAACTATGGCTACACCTTC.